One and the same sample provided the 7 T cell receptor beta chains below, sequenced in a study of tumor and adjacent non-tumor tissue in lung cancer. The template was RNA from unsorted bulk tissue. A modified ARM-PCR protocol with three rounds of nested PCR amplified TCRbeta. A single record per CDR3 protein comes from TCRdb applying MiXCR to the multiplex PCR reads. This table holds tens of thousands of distinct CDR3 sequences, about three fifths found once. Material: lung tumor tissue. The receptors derive from a man aged 50 to 60 with non-small cell lung cancer.

The CDR3 is CASSRDRGQGQPQHF. The CDR3 nucleotides read TGTGCCAGTAGTAGGGACAGGGGGCAGGGGCAGCCCCAGCATTTT. The rearrangement joins TRBV19 to TRBJ1-5, with 12 bases that match TRBD1. The CDR3 has 15 amino acids. V lost 4 bases and J lost 7; bases outside the gene matches: 5. Germline V lookup: CDR1 LNHDA, CDR2 SQIVND (reference sequence).

As concerns this clonotype: One end of the junction does not line up with germline, which may come from a read error. The J gene is TRBJ1-6, the V gene TRBV10-2; D is ambiguous. CDR3 length: 14 amino acids. Germline values: CDR1 WSHSY, CDR2 SAAADI. CDR3 DNA: TGCGCCATCACCCTTATTGGCTATAATTCACCCCCCCACTTC. It specifies CAITLIGYNSPPHF.

A note on this clonotype: It may be a read error: a sequence one base away is much more abundant. The rearrangement uses TRBV2 and TRBJ1-2; D not resolved. The germline CDR1 and CDR2 sequences are SNHLY and FYNNEI. This CDR3 is built from 16 residues. The chain's CDR3 is CAGSEALRGGHYGYTF. CDR3 sequence (DNA): TGTGCCGGCAGTGAAGCGCTTCGGGGAGGGCACTATGGCTACACCTTC.

About this clonotype itself: Because it lacks the conserved phenylalanine or tryptophan at the end, this CDR3 is likely a read error. V is TRBV11-2 and J is TRBJ2-3, with 8 bases identical to TRBD1. This CDR3 spans 16 amino acids. Germline lookup yields CDR1 SGHAT and CDR2 FQNNGV. CDR3 DNA sequence: TGTACCAGCAGCCTTCTAGGACAGGGCGGCACAGATACGCAGTATTCT. It specifies CTSSLLGQGGTDTQYS.

CDR3 sequence reads: CASDPGPAEQYF. In DNA, the CDR3 is TGTGCCAGCGACCCAGGCCCTGCGGAGCAGTACTTC. The chain couples TRBV4-2 to TRBJ2-7; D is undetermined. The V end lost 8 bases, the J end lost 7 bases, and 15 bases lay between the germline ends. CDR1 and CDR2 from the germline V gene are LGHNA and YNFKEQ. The CDR3 is made up of 12 amino acids.

Details on this clonotype: This may come from a read error, since a much larger clone is one base off. The chain links TRBV7-8 to TRBJ2-7; D remains unclear. V was pared by 0 bases and J by 2 bases, with 5 bases between. The CDR3 loop spans 13 amino acids. Germline V gene data show CDR1 as SGHVS and CDR2 as FQNEAQ. The CDR3: CASSLAGPYEQYF. The DNA of the CDR3 is TGTGCCAGCAGCTTAGCTGGCCCCTACGAGCAGTACTTC.

Turning to this clonotype: This may arise from a read error, as a much more abundant clone is one base away. V and J are TRBV5-6 and TRBJ2-1; the D gene is possibly TRBD2 (5 bases). The CDR3 covers 16 residues. The V gene lost 0 bases and the J gene lost 4 bases, with 14 bases spanning the gap. CDR1 and CDR2 (germline): SGHDT, YYEEEE. CDR3 bases: TGTGCCAGCAGCTTGGAGGTACCACGGGAATACAATGAGCAGTTCTTC. Residues: CASSLEVPREYNEQFF.